Below are 3 T cell receptor beta chains sequenced from a single sample in a study of tumor-infiltrating lymphocytes in primary liver carcinoma. Production of TCR beta cDNA used approximately 480 ng total RNA together with a constant-region primer. Three rounds of nested multiplex PCR with slightly modified ARM-PCR produced TCR beta libraries. For about 11 cycles apiece, the opening two PCR rounds ran with TRBV1-TRBV30 forward primers and a C-beta reverse primer. TCRdb independently ran MiXCR on the multiplex PCR reads; one entry per CDR3 protein. The data show about 200,000 distinct CDR3 sequences, approximately 65% seen once. Out of unsorted whole blood came the blood RNA, and germline DNA was extracted as well. Sequencing was carried out using peripheral blood. All receptors derive from a woman between 55 and 75 years old with primary liver carcinoma and hepatitis B virus infection.

This clonotype was seen repeatedly, ten times or more. The chain couples TRBV12-3 or TRBV12-4 to TRBJ2-2, with a tentative D call TRBD1 (6 bases). This CDR3 has 15 residues. The V gene lost 6 bases and the J gene lost 0 bases, with 11 bases spanning the gap. CDR3 nucleotide sequence: TGTGCCAGCAGCTATACAGGGCCGAACACCGGGGAGCTGTTTTTT. Translating it yields CASSYTGPNTGELFF.

As regards this clonotype: This CDR3 is missing its conserved last phenylalanine or tryptophan, likely due to a read error. CDR3 residues: CASSLGGSSYEQYL. Written as DNA, the CDR3 is TGTGCCAGCAGTTTAGGGGGCAGTTCGTACGAGCAGTACCTC. This rearrangement joins TRBV12-3 or TRBV12-4 to TRBJ2-7; maybe TRBD1 (5 bases). Trimming removed 1 base from V and 4 bases from J, with 11 bases in between. The CDR3 is made up of 14 amino acids.

In its sample, this clonotype was seen once. This chain joins TRBV5-1 and TRBJ2-1, with D tentatively TRBD2 (5 bases). The CDR3 runs to 15 residues. CDR1 is SGHRS and CDR2 is YFSETQ in the germline V gene. Trimming stripped 3 bases from V and 1 base from J, with 11 bases between. CDR3 coding DNA: TGCGCCAGCAGCTCAGCGGTTGTGTCCTACAATGAGCAGTTCTTC. This gives the protein CASSSAVVSYNEQFF. The complete variable domain, with remaining parts taken from reference TRBV5-1 and TRBJ2-1, reads KAGVTQTPRYLIKTRGQQVTLSCSPISGHRSVSWYQQTPGQGLQFLFEYFSETQRNKGNFPGRFSGRQFSNSRSEMNVSTLELGDSALYLCASSSAVVSYNEQFFGPGTRLTVL.